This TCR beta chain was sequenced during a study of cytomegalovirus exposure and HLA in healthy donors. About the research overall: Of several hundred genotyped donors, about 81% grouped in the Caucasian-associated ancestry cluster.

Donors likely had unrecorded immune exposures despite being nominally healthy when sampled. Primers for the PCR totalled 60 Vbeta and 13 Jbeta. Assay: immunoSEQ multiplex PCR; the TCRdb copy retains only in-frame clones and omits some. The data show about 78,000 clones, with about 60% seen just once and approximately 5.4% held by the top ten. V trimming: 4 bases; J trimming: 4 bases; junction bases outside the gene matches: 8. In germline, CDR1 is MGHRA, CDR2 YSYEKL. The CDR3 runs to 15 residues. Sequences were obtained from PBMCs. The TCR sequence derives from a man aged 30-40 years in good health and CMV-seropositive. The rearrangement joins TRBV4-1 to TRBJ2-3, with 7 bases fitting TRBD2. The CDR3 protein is CASSPRQRGSDTQYF. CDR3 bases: TGCGCCAGCAGCCCTCGACAGCGGGGTTCAGATACGCAGTATTTT.